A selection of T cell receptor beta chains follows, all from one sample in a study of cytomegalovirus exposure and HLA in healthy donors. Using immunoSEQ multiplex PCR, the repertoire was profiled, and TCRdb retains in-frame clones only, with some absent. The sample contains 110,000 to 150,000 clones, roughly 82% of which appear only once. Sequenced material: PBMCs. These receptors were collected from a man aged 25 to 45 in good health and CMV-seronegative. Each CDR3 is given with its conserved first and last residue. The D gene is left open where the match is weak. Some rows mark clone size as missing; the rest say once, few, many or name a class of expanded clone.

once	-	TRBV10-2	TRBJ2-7	TGCGCCAGCAGTGAGTCGTCTAGCAATTCCTACGAGCAGTACTTC	CASSESSSNSYEQYF
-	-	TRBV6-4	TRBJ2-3	TGTGCCAGCAGTGACTCGGGGCAGGGCACAGATACGCAGTATTTT	CASSDSGQGTDTQYF
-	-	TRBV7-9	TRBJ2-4	TGTGCCAGCAGCTTAGGACTAGAGAACAGTCAGTACTTC	CASSLGLENSQYF
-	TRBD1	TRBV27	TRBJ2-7	TGTGCCAGCAGTTCCTCACAGGGGTGGACGGACGAGCAGTACTTC	CASSSSQGWTDEQYF
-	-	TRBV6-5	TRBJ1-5	TGTGCCAGCAGGACTAACACCTATAGCAATCAGCCCCAGCATTTT	CASRTNTYSNQPQHF
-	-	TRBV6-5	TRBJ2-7	TGTGCCAGCAGTGCGACCCTCCTCGGGTCCTACGAGCAGTACTTC	CASSATLLGSYEQYF
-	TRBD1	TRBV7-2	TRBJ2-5	TGTGCCAGCAGCTTCCAGGGGGCAGAGACCCAGTACTTC	CASSFQGAETQYF
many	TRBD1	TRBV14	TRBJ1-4	TGTGCCAGCAGTACGACAGGGTTGGGAGAAAAACTGTTTTTT	CASSTTGLGEKLFF
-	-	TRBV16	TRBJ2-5	TGTGCTACCGGCGGGGATCAAGAGACCCAGTACTTC	CATGGDQETQYF
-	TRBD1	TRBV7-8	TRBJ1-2	TGTGCCAGCAGCCCTACCGGGACAGGGGTCTATGGCTACACCTTC	CASSPTGTGVYGYTF
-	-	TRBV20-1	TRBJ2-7	TGCAGTGCTAGTCTAACGGGCGAGCAGTACTTC	CSASLTGEQYF
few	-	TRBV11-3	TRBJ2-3	TGTGCCAGCAGCTTAGGCCTGCGAAGCACAGATACGCAGTATTTT	CASSLGLRSTDTQYF
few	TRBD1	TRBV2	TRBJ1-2	TGTGCCAGCCGACAGGGTGGATATGGCTACACCTTC	CASRQGGYGYTF
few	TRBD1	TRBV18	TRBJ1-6	TGTGCCAGCTCACCGTTCCGGGACAGCTTTAATTCACCCCTCCACTTT	CASSPFRDSFNSPLHF
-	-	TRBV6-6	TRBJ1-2	TGTGCCAGCAGTTACTGGGGGGTGGAAGGCTACACCTTC	CASSYWGVEGYTF
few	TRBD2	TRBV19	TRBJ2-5	TGTGCCAGTAGTATAACTAGCGGGGCTGAGACCCAGTACTTC	CASSITSGAETQYF
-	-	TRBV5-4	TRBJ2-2	TGTGCCAGCAGCTTGGATTACAGATCTGCGGAGCTGTTTTTT	CASSLDYRSAELFF
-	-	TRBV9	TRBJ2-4	TGTGCCAGCAGCGTAAAGGCAGGGAAAAACATTCAGTACTTC	CASSVKAGKNIQYF
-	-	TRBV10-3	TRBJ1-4	TGTGCCATCAGTGAGTCGATAGTGAATACTAATGAAAAACTGTTTTTT	CAISESIVNTNEKLFF
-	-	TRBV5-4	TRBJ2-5	TGTGCCAGCAGCTTGGGACTTCAAGAGACCCAGTACTTC	CASSLGLQETQYF
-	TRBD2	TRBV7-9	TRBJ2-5	TGTGCCAGCACCCCAATGGGGAGCGGGGGAGAGACCCAGTACTTC	CASTPMGSGGETQYF
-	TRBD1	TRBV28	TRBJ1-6	TGTGCCAGCAGATGGTATAGACAGGGCAATTCACCCCTCCACTTT	CASRWYRQGNSPLHF
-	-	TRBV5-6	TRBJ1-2	TGTGCCAGCAGCTTGGGGACAGCAATTTCCTATGGCTACACCTTC	CASSLGTAISYGYTF
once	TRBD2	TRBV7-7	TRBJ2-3	TGTGCCAGCAGTCCAGCGGGAAGGCCAGATACGCAGTATTTT	CASSPAGRPDTQYF
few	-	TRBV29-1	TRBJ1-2	TGCAGCGTTGAGGGGGCAGGGCTCTATGGCTACACCTTC	CSVEGAGLYGYTF
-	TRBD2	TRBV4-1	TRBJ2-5	TGCGCCAGCAGCCCCCGACTAGCGGGGGGAGAAGAGCCCCAGTACTTC	CASSPRLAGGEEPQYF
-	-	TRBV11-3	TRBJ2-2	TGTGCCAGCAGCTTAGATCGGGTTCGTGGCGATAGTGGGGAGCTGTTTTTT	CASSLDRVRGDSGELFF
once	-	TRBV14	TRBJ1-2	TGTGCCAGCAGCCAAGATAGGGGGTACACCTTC	CASSQDRGYTF
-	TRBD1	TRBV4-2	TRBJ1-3	TGTGCCAGCAGCCACGGACAGGGCTCGCTACTTAGAAACACCATATATTTT	CASSHGQGSLLRNTIYF
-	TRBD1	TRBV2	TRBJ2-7	TGTGCCAATCGGGGAACGACAGGGGGCCACGAGCAGTACTTC	CANRGTTGGHEQYF
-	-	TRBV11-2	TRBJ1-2	TGTGCCAGCAGCTTCTATGACTATGGCTACACCTTC	CASSFYDYGYTF
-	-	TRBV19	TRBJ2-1	TGTGCCAGTAGTATCCGGGGGAGGGGGGGGAATGAGCAGTTCTTC	CASSIRGRGGNEQFF
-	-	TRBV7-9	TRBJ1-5	TGTGCCAGCAGCTTAGGGGGCTCGGGCAATCAGCCCCAGCATTTT	CASSLGGSGNQPQHF
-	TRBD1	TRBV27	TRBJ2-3	TGTGCCAGCAGTGCCCTACTTGGTTCAGGGGGCCGAAATACGCAGTATTTT	CASSALLGSGGRNTQYF
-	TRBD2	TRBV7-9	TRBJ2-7	TGTGCCAGCAGTCAGCGGGGGGGATCCTCCTACGAGCAGTACTTC	CASSQRGGSSYEQYF
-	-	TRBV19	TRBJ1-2	TGTGCCAGTAGCTTCGGGGTCCTAGAGGGCTACACCTTC	CASSFGVLEGYTF
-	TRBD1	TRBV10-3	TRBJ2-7	TGTGCCATCAGTGCGGACAGGGGGTCCTACGAGCAGTACTTC	CAISADRGSYEQYF
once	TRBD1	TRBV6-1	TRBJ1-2	TGTGCCAGCAGGAACTCCGGACAGGGTTGGGGCGGCTACACCTTC	CASRNSGQGWGGYTF
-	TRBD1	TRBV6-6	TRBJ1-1	TGTGCCAGCAGTCCCTCCAACAGGGGGCGTCTCACTGAAGCTTTCTTT	CASSPSNRGRLTEAFF
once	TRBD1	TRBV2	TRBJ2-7	TGTGCCAGCACCGTCACGACAGGGGGCTACGAGCAGTACTTC	CASTVTTGGYEQYF
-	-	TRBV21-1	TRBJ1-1	TGTGCCAGCAGCAAACTGGATGGGGGCCGTTTCACTGAAGCTTTCTTT	CASSKLDGGRFTEAFF
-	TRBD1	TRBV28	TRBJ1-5	TGTGCCAGCAGTTTAGGACAGGGGGCAAAGCCCCAGCATTTT	CASSLGQGAKPQHF
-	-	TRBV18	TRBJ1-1	TGTGCCAGCTCACCTGACTTAGGGGCTGAAGCTTTCTTT	CASSPDLGAEAFF
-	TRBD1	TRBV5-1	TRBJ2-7	TGCGCCAGCACCGGACCGGGACAGGTCTCCTACGAGCAGTACTTC	CASTGPGQVSYEQYF
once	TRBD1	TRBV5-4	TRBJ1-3	TGTGCCAGCAGCTTTGGTCGGACAGGTCCATTCTCTGGAAACACCATATATTTT	CASSFGRTGPFSGNTIYF
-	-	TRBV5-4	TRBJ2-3	TGTGCCAGCAGCTTCAGGACTGACTCTAGCACAGATACGCAGTATTTT	CASSFRTDSSTDTQYF
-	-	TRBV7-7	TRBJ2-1	TGTGCCAGCAGCCTAGAATCGAGCTCCTACAATGAGCAGTTCTTC	CASSLESSSYNEQFF
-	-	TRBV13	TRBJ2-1	TGTGCCAGCAGCTTAGACGTACGAGGCAATGAGCAGTTCTTC	CASSLDVRGNEQFF
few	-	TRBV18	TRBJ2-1	TGTGCCAGCTCCAGACAGGGGGCGAATAGCGGGAGGGGGAATGAGCAGTTCTTC	CASSRQGANSGRGNEQFF
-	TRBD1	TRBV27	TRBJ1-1	TGTGCCAGCAGTCCACGAGAACGAGGACAGGGTTCGACCGAAGCTTTCTTT	CASSPRERGQGSTEAFF
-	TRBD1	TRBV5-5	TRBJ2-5	TGTGCCAGCAGCGGGGACAGCCAAGAGACCCAGTACTTC	CASSGDSQETQYF
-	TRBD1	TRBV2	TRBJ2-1	TGTGCCAGCAAGTATGACAGGGCGGACAATGAGCAGTTCTTC	CASKYDRADNEQFF
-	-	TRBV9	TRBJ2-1	TGTGCCAGCAGCGTAATGGGGAGCGGGTACAATGAGCAGTTCTTC	CASSVMGSGYNEQFF
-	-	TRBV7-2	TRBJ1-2	TGTGCCAGCAGCGTTAGAGGGCCGGTGAATGGCTACACCTTC	CASSVRGPVNGYTF
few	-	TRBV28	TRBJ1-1	TGTGCCAGCAGTTTCTGGAACACTGAAGCTTTCTTT	CASSFWNTEAFF